The 3 T cell receptor beta chains below come from one sample, sequenced in a study of cytomegalovirus exposure and HLA in healthy donors. In the PCR, 60 Vbeta and 13 Jbeta primers were used. This table comes from immunoSEQ multiplex PCR, and its TCRdb copy is limited to in-frame clones, with some not included. Seen here are about 200,000 clones, over 60% observed once, and the top ten hold around 0.99%. Sequenced material: PBMCs. The receptors were sampled from a woman aged 40 to 55 in good health and CMV-seronegative.

The chain employs TRBV5-1 and TRBJ2-2, with TRBD2 matching 9 bases. V gave up 4 bases and J gave up 5 bases; unmatched junction bases: 15. CDR1 is SGHRS and CDR2 is YFSETQ in the germline V gene. The CDR3 loop spans 18 amino acids. The chain's CDR3 is CASSPVRGSGSPTGELFF. The CDR3 DNA sequence: TGCGCCAGCAGCCCCGTGAGGGGTAGCGGGAGTCCGACCGGGGAGCTGTTTTTT.

The chain carries TRBV7-2 and TRBJ2-7; perhaps TRBD2 as D (5 bases). V lost 2 bases, J lost 7 bases, and 15 bases lay in between. The CDR3 contains 14 residues. Germline assignment: CDR1 SGHTA and CDR2 FQGNSA. This CDR3 is CASSLKAAQTEQYV. The CDR3 DNA is TGTGCCAGCAGCTTAAAAGCGGCTCAAACGGAGCAGTACGTC.

The rearrangement links TRBV7-2 to TRBJ2-3; unclear D gene. CDR1 SGHTA and CDR2 FQGNSA come from the germline V gene. V lost 4 bases and J 2 bases, leaving 10 bases between the germline ends. The length of the CDR3 is 14 residues. The CDR3: CASSSRHLTDTQYF. The CDR3 coding sequence is TGTGCCAGCAGCTCCCGACATCTCACAGATACGCAGTATTTT.